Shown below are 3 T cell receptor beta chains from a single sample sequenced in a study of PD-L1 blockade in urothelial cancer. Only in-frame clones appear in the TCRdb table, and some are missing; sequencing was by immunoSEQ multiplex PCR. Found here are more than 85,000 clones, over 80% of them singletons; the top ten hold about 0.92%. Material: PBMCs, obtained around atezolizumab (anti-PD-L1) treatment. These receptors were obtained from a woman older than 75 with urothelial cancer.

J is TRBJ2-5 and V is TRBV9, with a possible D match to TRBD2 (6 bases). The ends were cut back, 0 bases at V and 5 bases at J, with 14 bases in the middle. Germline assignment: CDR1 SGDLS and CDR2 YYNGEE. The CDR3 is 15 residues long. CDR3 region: CASSVAGASVETQYF. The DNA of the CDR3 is TGTGCCAGCAGCGTAGCCGGGGCTAGCGTGGAGACCCAGTACTTC.

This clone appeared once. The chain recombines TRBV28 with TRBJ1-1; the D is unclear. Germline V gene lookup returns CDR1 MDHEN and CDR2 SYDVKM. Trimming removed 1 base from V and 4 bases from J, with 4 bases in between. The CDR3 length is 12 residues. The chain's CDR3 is CASSLLATEAFF. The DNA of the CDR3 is TGTGCCAGCAGTTTATTGGCCACTGAAGCTTTCTTT.

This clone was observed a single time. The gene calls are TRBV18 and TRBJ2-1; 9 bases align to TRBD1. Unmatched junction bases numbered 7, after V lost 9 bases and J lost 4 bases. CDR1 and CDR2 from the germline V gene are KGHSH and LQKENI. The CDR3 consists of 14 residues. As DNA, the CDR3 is TGTGCCAGTTTCCGGGACAGGGTTTACAATGAGCAGTTCTTC. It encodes CASFRDRVYNEQFF.